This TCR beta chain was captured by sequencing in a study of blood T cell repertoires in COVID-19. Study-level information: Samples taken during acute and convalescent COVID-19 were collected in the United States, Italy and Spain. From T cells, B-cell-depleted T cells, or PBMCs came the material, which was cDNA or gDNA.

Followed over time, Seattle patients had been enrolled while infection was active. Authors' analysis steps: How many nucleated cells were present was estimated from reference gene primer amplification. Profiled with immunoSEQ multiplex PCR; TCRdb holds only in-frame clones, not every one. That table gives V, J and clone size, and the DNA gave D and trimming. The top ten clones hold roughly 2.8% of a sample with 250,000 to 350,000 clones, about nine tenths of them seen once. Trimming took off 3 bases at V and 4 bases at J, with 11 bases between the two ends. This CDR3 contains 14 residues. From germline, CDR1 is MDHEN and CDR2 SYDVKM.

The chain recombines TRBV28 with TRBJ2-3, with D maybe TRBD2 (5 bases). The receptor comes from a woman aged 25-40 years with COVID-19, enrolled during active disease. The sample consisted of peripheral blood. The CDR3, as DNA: TGTGCCAGCAGTTTGTCGGGAAGCCCAGATACGCAGTATTTT. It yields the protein CASSLSGSPDTQYF.